Below, 22 T cell receptor beta chains from the same sample are listed, as sequenced in a study of blood T cell repertoires in COVID-19. Clones were sequenced by immunoSEQ multiplex PCR, and TCRdb holds only the in-frame ones, with some missing. The sample comprises roughly 130,000 clones, 84% of which are singletons, and under 15% rests with the top ten. Sequencing used peripheral blood. All receptors come from a woman aged 25 to 39 who had recovered from COVID-19.

This clone is a singleton in its sample. V gene TRBV5-4 combines with J gene TRBJ2-5; weak D call: TRBD2 (6 bases). The ends were cut back, 3 bases at V and 6 bases at J, with 12 bases in the middle. This CDR3 has 13 residues. The germline gives CDR1 SGHNT, CDR2 YYREEE (reference sequence). The CDR3 DNA reads TGTGCCAGCAGCTCCGTAGCGGCTCAGACCCAGTACTTC. It yields the protein CASSSVAAQTQYF. Combining the CDR3 with reference TRBV5-4 and TRBJ2-5 gives the whole variable domain ETGVTQSPTHLIKTRGQQVTLRCSSQSGHNTVSWYQQALGQGPQFIFQYYREEENGRGNFPPRFSGLQFPNYSSELNVNALELDDSALYLCASSSVAAQTQYFGPGTRLLVL.

The rearrangement uses TRBV5-1 and TRBJ2-3; D may be TRBD2 (6 bases). Per germline, CDR1 SGHRS and CDR2 YFSETQ. The length of the CDR3 is 16 residues. Trimming cost V 4 bases and J 6 bases, with 21 bases left between them. CDR3 coding DNA: TGCGCCAGCAGCGAGGGACTTCGGGGGTTTTCGGATACGCAGTATTTT. Protein product: CASSEGLRGFSDTQYF.

This chain joins TRBV6-5 and TRBJ2-5; D unclear. This CDR3 has 14 residues. Germline lookup yields CDR1 MNHEY and CDR2 SVGAGI. The V end was cut by 1 base, the J end by 5 bases, with 11 bases between. Here the CDR3 reads CASSYLTSVETQYF. DNA of the CDR3: TGTGCCAGCAGTTACTTAACGAGCGTGGAGACCCAGTACTTC.

The gene calls are TRBV27 and TRBJ1-5; D is unclear. Germline CDR1 reads MNHEY; CDR2 reads SMNVEV (reference sequence). The V and J ends lost 3 bases and 0 bases respectively, with 9 bases between them. This CDR3 comprises 15 residues. The CDR3 DNA sequence: TGTGCCAGCAGTTTTCTTCCCCCTAGCAATCAGCCCCAGCATTTT. Its translation is CASSFLPPSNQPQHF.

CDR3 protein: CASSEREASNEQFF. CDR3 DNA: TGCGCCAGCAGTGAGCGGGAGGCATCAAATGAGCAGTTCTTC. The rearrangement joins TRBV10-2 to TRBJ2-1, with 7 bases identical to TRBD2. Germline CDR1 WSHSY, CDR2 SAAADI. The CDR3 extends over 14 amino acids. V shed 2 bases, J shed 7 bases, and the junction held 5 bases outside the gene matches.

The J gene is TRBJ2-7, the V gene TRBV5-1, with TRBD1 matching over 12 bases. V lost 4 bases, J lost 4 bases, and 3 bases stayed unmatched. The CDR3 runs 14 residues. CDR1 SGHRS and CDR2 YFSETQ come from the germline V gene. In nucleotides, the CDR3 is TGCGCCAGCAGCCAGGGACAGGGGGCGTACGAGCAGTACTTC. It is translated as CASSQGQGAYEQYF.

V is TRBV11-2 and J is TRBJ1-5; D might be TRBD1 (5 bases). The CDR3 covers 12 residues. The V gene lost 5 bases and the J gene lost 9 bases, with 11 bases spanning the gap. Germline loops: CDR1 SGHAT, CDR2 FQNNGV. In DNA, the CDR3 is TGTGCCAGCAGCCATCCTACAGGGCCCCAGCATTTT. Translated, it gives CASSHPTGPQHF.

In its sample, this clone was seen once. The chain couples TRBV6-5 to TRBJ1-1; TRBD1 matches 8 bases. V trimming: 6 bases; J trimming: 11 bases; junction bases outside the gene matches: 11. The CDR3 extends over 13 amino acids. CDR1 and CDR2 (germline): MNHEY, SVGAGI. The CDR3 DNA reads as TGTGCCAGCAGGCTCCGTGGACAGGGCAATGCTTTCTTT. This sequence encodes CASRLRGQGNAFF.

The J gene is TRBJ2-2, the V gene TRBV5-4; D is unclear. Germline V lookup: CDR1 SGHNT, CDR2 YYREEE (reference sequence). The CDR3 runs to 16 residues. Trimming took 0 bases from V and 0 from J, leaving 9 bases between them. In nucleotides, the CDR3 is TGTGCCAGCAGCTTGGGGAGCAGTACGAACACCGGGGAGCTGTTTTTT. Protein product: CASSLGSSTNTGELFF.

The rearrangement links TRBV6-5 to TRBJ2-7; TRBD1 matches 8 bases. Looked up from germline, CDR1 is MNHEY and CDR2 is SVGAGI. V lost 8 bases to trimming and J lost 4 bases; unmatched junction nucleotides: 7. The CDR3 is 13 amino acids. CDR3 amino acids: CASGDRTGYEQYF. CDR3 sequence (DNA): TGTGCCAGCGGAGATCGGACAGGGTACGAGCAGTACTTC.

This rearrangement joins TRBV24-1 to TRBJ2-3, with D possibly TRBD1 on 5 matching bases. V gave up 12 bases and J gave up 1 base, with 16 bases separating them. This CDR3 is 14 amino acids long. Germline V gene data show CDR1 as KGHDR and CDR2 as SFDVKD. The CDR3 spells CAVGAPGRTDTQYF. The CDR3 DNA reads as TGTGCCGTAGGGGCGCCAGGGCGCACAGATACGCAGTATTTT.

This clone came up a few times. The V call is TRBV6-5, the J call TRBJ2-7; D ambiguous. Germline CDR1 is MNHEY and CDR2 is SVGAGI. The CDR3 has 13 residues. Trimming shortened V by 2 bases and J by 2 bases, and 7 bases separated the two germline ends. This CDR3 is CASSYAPTYEQYF. The CDR3 nucleotides read TGTGCCAGCAGTTACGCGCCTACCTACGAGCAGTACTTC.

This clone was seen only once. The chain links TRBV4-1 to TRBJ1-1, with D maybe TRBD1 (6 bases). Trimming cost V 3 bases and J 3 bases, with 20 bases left between them. Germline V CDR1 and CDR2: MGHRA, YSYEKL. This CDR3 contains 17 residues. The CDR3 here is CASSHIATTGGDTEAFF. The CDR3 DNA sequence: TGCGCCAGCAGCCACATAGCGACGACAGGTGGTGACACTGAAGCTTTCTTT.

The rearrangement uses TRBV18 and TRBJ2-5; a weak D match, TRBD2 (5 bases). V was shortened by 3 bases and J by 1 base, with 9 bases between the two germline ends. The length of the CDR3 is 14 residues. Germline V lookup: CDR1 KGHSH, CDR2 LQKENI. This CDR3 is CASSPGGGQETQYF. For the CDR3, the DNA is TGTGCCAGCTCACCGGGCGGAGGCCAAGAGACCCAGTACTTC.

The genes are TRBV10-3 and TRBJ1-5; TRBD1 might be the D (5 bases). V shed 2 bases and J shed 5 bases, with 13 bases lying between them. This CDR3 is built from 15 residues. Germline V lookup: CDR1 ENHRY, CDR2 SYGVKD. The CDR3 region is CAISEAGRTDQPQHF. CDR3 DNA: TGTGCCATCAGTGAGGCGGGACGGACCGATCAGCCCCAGCATTTT.

The chain has TRBV3-1 (or the pseudogene TRBV3-2) and TRBJ2-2, with TRBD2 matching 9 bases. CDR3 length equals 17 residues. Germline loops: CDR1 LGHDT, CDR2 YNNKEL (reference sequence). The J segment lost 5 bases and the V segment lost 4 bases, leaving 11 bases of the junction unmatched. CDR3 nucleotides: TGTGCCAGCAGCCCACGAATAGCGGGAGTGGGAACCGGGGAGCTGTTTTTT. As protein: CASSPRIAGVGTGELFF.

This sequence joins TRBV5-1 and TRBJ2-4; 13 bases agree with TRBD2. Per germline, CDR1 SGHRS and CDR2 YFSETQ. V lost 4 bases and J lost 0; bases outside the gene matches: 7. This CDR3 is 18 amino acids long. CDR3 nucleotides: TGCGCCAGCAGCCCGGGACTAGCGGGGAACGGAGCCAAAAACATTCAGTACTTC. Residues: CASSPGLAGNGAKNIQYF.

V and J are TRBV4-1 and TRBJ1-1; the D gene is possibly TRBD1 (6 bases). Trimming took off 4 bases at V and 5 bases at J, with 14 bases between the two ends. The CDR3 sequence is 14 residues long. Germline V gene data show CDR1 as MGHRA and CDR2 as YSYEKL. The DNA of the CDR3 is TGCGCCAGCAGCCGCCCCGACAGGCCGACTGAAGCTTTCTTT. This codes for CASSRPDRPTEAFF.

This chain links TRBV7-9 with TRBJ2-5; the match to TRBD1 covers 9 bases. V was clipped by 3 bases and J by 5 bases; unmatched bases: 19. The CDR3 totals 19 residues. The germline V gene has CDR1 SEHNR and CDR2 FQNEAQ (reference sequence). As DNA, the CDR3 is TGTGCCAGCAGCTTGTTGACAGGGGGAGGATTACTAGCCGGGGAGACCCAGTACTTC. This sequence encodes CASSLLTGGGLLAGETQYF.

The V and J genes are TRBV6-4 and TRBJ2-1, with D uncertain. CDR1 and CDR2 (germline): MRHNA, SNTAGT. Trimming stripped 7 bases from V and 4 bases from J, with 17 bases between. The CDR3 has 15 amino acids. CDR3 amino acids: CASIPHHLLYNEQFF. The CDR3 DNA is TGTGCCAGCATACCCCACCACCTCCTATACAATGAGCAGTTCTTC.

This clone was seen only once. J is TRBJ1-3 and V is TRBV12-3 or TRBV12-4, with D unresolved. V lost 5 bases and J lost 0, with 5 bases in between. The CDR3 runs to 13 residues. In nucleotides, the CDR3 is TGTGCCAGCAGTCCAAACTCTGGAAACACCATATATTTT. The encoded protein is CASSPNSGNTIYF.

A single count supports this clone. This chain uses TRBV28 with TRBJ2-2; no clear D. The germline V gene has CDR1 MDHEN and CDR2 SYDVKM. The CDR3 runs to 14 residues. Trimming shortened V by 5 bases and J by 1 base, and 8 bases separated the two germline ends. The CDR3 nucleotides read TGTGCCAGCAGTACTTCTTGGAACACCGGGGAGCTGTTTTTT. Amino acid sequence: CASSTSWNTGELFF.